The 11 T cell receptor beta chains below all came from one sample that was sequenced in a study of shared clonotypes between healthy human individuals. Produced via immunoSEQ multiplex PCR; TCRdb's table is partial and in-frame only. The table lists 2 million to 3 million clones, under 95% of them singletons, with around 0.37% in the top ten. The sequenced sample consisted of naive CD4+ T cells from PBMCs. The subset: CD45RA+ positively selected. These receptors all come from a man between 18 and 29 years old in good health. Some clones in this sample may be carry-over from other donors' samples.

The CDR3 sequence: CASSFTSSTGELFF. As DNA, the CDR3 is TGTGCCAGCAGCTTCACTTCTAGCACCGGGGAGCTGTTTTTT. The chain is built from TRBV11-2 and TRBJ2-2; unclear D gene. Germline V gene data show CDR1 as SGHAT and CDR2 as FQNNGV. This CDR3 contains 14 residues. The V end was cut by 3 bases, the J end by 4 bases, with 9 bases between.

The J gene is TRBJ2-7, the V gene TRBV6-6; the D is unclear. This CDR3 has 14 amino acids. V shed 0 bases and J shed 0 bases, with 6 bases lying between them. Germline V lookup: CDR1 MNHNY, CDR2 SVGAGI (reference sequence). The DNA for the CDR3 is TGTGCCAGCAGTTACTCGTGGGGCTCCTACGAGCAGTACTTC. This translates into CASSYSWGSYEQYF.

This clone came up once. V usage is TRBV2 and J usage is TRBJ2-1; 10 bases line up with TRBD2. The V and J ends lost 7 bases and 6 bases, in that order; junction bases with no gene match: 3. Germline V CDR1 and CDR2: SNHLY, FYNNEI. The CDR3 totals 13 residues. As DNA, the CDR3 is TGTGCCAGCAAGGGACTAGCGCGCAATGAGCAGTTCTTC. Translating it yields CASKGLARNEQFF.

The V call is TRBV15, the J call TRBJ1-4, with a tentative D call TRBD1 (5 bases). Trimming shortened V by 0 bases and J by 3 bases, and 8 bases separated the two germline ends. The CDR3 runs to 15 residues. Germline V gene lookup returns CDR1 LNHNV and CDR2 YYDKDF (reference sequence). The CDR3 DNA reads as TGTGCCACCAGCAGAGACAGGGTGCCTAATGAAAAACTGTTTTTT. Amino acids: CATSRDRVPNEKLFF.

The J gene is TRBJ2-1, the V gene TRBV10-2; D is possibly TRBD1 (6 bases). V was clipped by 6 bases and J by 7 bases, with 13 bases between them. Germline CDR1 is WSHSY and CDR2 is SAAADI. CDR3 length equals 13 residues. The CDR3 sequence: CASSPTGFNEQFF. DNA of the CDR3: TGCGCCAGCAGCCCGACAGGTTTTAATGAGCAGTTCTTC.

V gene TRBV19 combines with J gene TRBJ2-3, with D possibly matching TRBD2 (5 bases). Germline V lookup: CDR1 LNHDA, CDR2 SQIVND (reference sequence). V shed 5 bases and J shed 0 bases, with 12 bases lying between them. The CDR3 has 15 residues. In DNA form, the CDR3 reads TGTGCCAGTAGTCCGAGGACTCTTAGCACAGATACGCAGTATTTT. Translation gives CASSPRTLSTDTQYF.

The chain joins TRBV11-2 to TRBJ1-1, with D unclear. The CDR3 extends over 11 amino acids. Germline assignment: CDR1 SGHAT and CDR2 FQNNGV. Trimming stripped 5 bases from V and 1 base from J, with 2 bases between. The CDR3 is CASSGNTEAFF. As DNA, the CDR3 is TGTGCCAGCAGCGGGAACACTGAAGCTTTCTTT. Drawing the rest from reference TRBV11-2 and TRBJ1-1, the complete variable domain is EAGVAQSPRYKIIEKRQSVAFWCNPISGHATLYWYQQILGQGPKLLIQFQNNGVVDDSQLPKDRFSAERLKGVDSTLKIQPAKLEDSAVYLCASSGNTEAFFGQGTRLTVV.

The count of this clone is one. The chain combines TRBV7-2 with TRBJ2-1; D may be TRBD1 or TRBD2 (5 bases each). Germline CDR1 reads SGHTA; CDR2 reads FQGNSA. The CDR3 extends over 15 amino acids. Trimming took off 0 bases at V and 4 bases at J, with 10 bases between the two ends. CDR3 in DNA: TGTGCCAGCAGCTTAGCGGGGGATGGATACAATGAGCAGTTCTTC. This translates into CASSLAGDGYNEQFF.

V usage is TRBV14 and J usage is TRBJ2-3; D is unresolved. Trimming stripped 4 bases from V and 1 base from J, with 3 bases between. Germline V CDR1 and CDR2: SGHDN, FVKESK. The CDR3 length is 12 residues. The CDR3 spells CASSPGTDTQYF. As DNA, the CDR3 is TGTGCCAGCAGCCCAGGCACAGATACGCAGTATTTT.

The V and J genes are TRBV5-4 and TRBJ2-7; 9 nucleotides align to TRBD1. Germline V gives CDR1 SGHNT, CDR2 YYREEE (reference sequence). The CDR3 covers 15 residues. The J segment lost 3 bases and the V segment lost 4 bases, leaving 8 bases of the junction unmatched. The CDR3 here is CASSMDRGGIYEQYF. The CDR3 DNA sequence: TGTGCCAGCAGCATGGACAGGGGAGGAATCTACGAGCAGTACTTC.

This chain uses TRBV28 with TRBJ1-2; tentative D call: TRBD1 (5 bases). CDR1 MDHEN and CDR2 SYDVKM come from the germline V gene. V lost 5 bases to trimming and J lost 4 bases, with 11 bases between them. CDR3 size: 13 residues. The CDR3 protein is CASSPARAYGYTF. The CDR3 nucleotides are TGTGCCAGCAGTCCCGCCAGGGCCTATGGCTACACCTTC.